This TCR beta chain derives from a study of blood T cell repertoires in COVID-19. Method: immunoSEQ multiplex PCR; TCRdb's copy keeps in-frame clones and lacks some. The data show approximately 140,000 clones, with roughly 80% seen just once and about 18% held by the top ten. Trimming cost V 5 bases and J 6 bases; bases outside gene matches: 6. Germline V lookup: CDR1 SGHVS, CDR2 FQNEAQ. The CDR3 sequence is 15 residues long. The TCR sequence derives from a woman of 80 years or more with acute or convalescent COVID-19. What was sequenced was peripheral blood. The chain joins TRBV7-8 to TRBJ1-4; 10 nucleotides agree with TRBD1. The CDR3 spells CASSPPGQGHEKLFF. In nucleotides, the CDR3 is TGTGCCAGCAGCCCTCCGGGACAGGGGCATGAAAAACTGTTTTTT.